This T cell receptor beta chain was documented in a study of cytomegalovirus exposure and HLA in healthy donors. Whole-study findings and limits: Using a false discovery rate of 0.05, a later analysis showed that approximately 16,000 TCR beta sequences were associated with HLA alleles.

PCR primers comprised 60 Vbeta and 13 Jbeta primers. Using immunoSEQ multiplex PCR, the repertoire was profiled, and TCRdb retains in-frame clones only, with some absent. The sample records about 140,000 clones, roughly 80% being singletons. The J segment lost 4 bases and the V segment lost 0 bases, leaving 8 bases of the junction unmatched. From germline, CDR1 is LNHDA and CDR2 SQIVND (reference sequence). The CDR3 extends over 16 amino acids. Details on this clone: Its antigen is unidentified.

The V gene is TRBV19, the J gene TRBJ2-7; 8 bases agree with TRBD1. Sequenced: PBMCs. The receptor comes from a woman between 45 and 65 years old in good health and CMV-seropositive. The CDR3 region has the DNA TGTGCCAGTAGTATAGATCGGCAGGGGGCCCGATACGAGCAGTACTTC. Translated: CASSIDRQGARYEQYF.